Listed here are 19 T cell receptor beta chains from one sample, sequenced in a study of T cell clonality in common variable immunodeficiency. Assay used: immunoSEQ multiplex PCR; TCRdb lists only in-frame clones, some missing. Observed in the sample are some 64,000 clones, none of them singletons. The sequenced sample was peripheral blood mononuclear cells. All receptors derive from a person aged 18 to 69 in good health.

This clone was seen many times. The read comes to an end 3 residues before the CDR3 does, leaving the germline J gene to fill in the end. V and J are TRBV19 and TRBJ2-1, with unresolved D. The CDR3 consists of 14 residues. V was clipped by 10 bases and J by 6 bases, with 19 bases between them. Germline loops: CDR1 LNHDA, CDR2 SQIVND (reference sequence). The covered CDR3 bases are TGTGCCACCTCGGCAGGTTGGGCTCTCAATGAG. Its translation is CATSAGWALNE. In full, the CDR3 reads CATSAGWALNEQFF.

This clone was counted ten times or more. The read is 3 residues too short to cover the CDR3 end, so that end is filled in from the germline J gene. The J gene is TRBJ2-3, the V gene TRBV29-1, with 7 nucleotides matching TRBD2. There are 16 residues in the CDR3. Germline trimming cut 3 bases from V and 3 bases from J; bases unmatched to any gene: 12. Germline CDR1 reads SQVTM; CDR2 reads ANQGSEA. The DNA read from the CDR3 is TGCAGCGTTGATTATGCGGGAGCGGAGGTTACAGATACG. It specifies CSVDYAGAEVTDT. The whole CDR3 reads CSVDYAGAEVTDTQYF.

This clone was picked up many times. The CDR3: CSAHFPAGGYTGELFF. The sequenced part of the CDR3 DNA is TGCAGTGCCCATTTCCCGGCAGGGGGTTACACCGGGGAG. The chain has TRBV20-1 and TRBJ2-2, with 7 positions matching TRBD1. Coverage ceases 3 residues before the CDR3 finishes, and the germline J gene fills in the end. This CDR3 has 16 residues. The V segment lost 6 bases and the J segment 3 bases; nucleotides outside the gene matches: 13. Germline V CDR1 and CDR2: DFQATT, SNEGSKA (reference sequence).

This clone was found many times. The missing CDR3 end, 3 residues past where the read stops, is filled in from the germline J gene. The chain carries TRBV20-1 and TRBJ2-2; TRBD2 might be the D (6 bases). Trimming removed 7 bases at V and 0 bases at J, with 12 bases between. Germline values: CDR1 DFQATT, CDR2 SNEGSKA (reference sequence). The CDR3 consists of 14 residues. CDR3: CSVPGLPNTGELFF. CDR3 DNA (partial): TGCAGTGTTCCGGGACTCCCGAACACCGGGGAG.

This clone was recorded many times. Sequencing ends 3 residues short of the CDR3 end; the germline J gene provides the rest. The rearrangement joins TRBV2 to TRBJ1-1; the D is unclear. The CDR3 covers 13 residues. Germline CDR1 and CDR2: SNHLY and FYNNEI. Trimming removed 7 bases from V and 0 bases from J, with 9 bases in between. CDR3 DNA, as far as it was read: TGTGCCAGCATCAGGCAGTTGAACACTGAA. It is translated as CASIRQLNTE. The complete CDR3 sequence is CASIRQLNTEAFF. The variable domain in full, completed from reference TRBV2 and TRBJ1-1, reads EPEVTQTPSHQVTQMGQEVILRCVPISNHLYFYWYRQILGQKVEFLVSFYNNEISEKSEIFDDQFSVERPDGSNFTLKIRSTKLEDSAMYFCASIRQLNTEAFFGQGTRLTVV.

This clone appeared many times. The read ends 3 residues before the CDR3 terminus; that terminus is restored from the germline J gene. V is TRBV18 and J is TRBJ2-5; D might be TRBD1 (5 bases). V shed 2 bases and J shed 1 base, with 8 bases lying between them. The CDR3 is 14 amino acids. Germline assignment: CDR1 KGHSH and CDR2 LQKENI. The chain's CDR3 is CASSPLGAQETQYF. CDR3 DNA (partial): TGTGCCAGCTCACCATTAGGGGCCCAAGAGACC. Full variable domain (missing parts from reference TRBV18 and TRBJ2-5): NAGVMQNPRHLVRRRGQEARLRCSPMKGHSHVYWYRQLPEEGLKFMVYLQKENIIDESGMPKERFSAEFPKEGPSILRIQQVVRGDSAAYFCASSPLGAQETQYFGPGTRLLVL.

This clone came up many times. The read is 3 residues too short to cover the CDR3 end, so that end is filled in from the germline J gene. The chain recombines TRBV6-1 with TRBJ2-1; TRBD2 agrees at 11 bases. V was pared by 4 bases and J by 9 bases, with 8 bases of the junction left unmatched. The length of the CDR3 is 15 residues. In germline, CDR1 is MNHNS, CDR2 SASEGT. The sequenced CDR3 bases are TGTGCCAGCAGTGCACTAGCGGGAGTTCAGGTTGAG. It codes for CASSALAGVQVE. In full, the CDR3 is CASSALAGVQVEQFF.

The sample holds many counts of this clone. The read terminates 3 residues before the CDR3 end, so the remaining end is supplied by the germline J gene. The rearrangement uses TRBV5-1 and TRBJ2-3; the D is unclear. V was shortened by 2 bases and J by 2 bases, with 12 bases between the two germline ends. The CDR3 consists of 15 residues. CDR1 is SGHRS and CDR2 is YFSETQ in the germline V gene. The CDR3 bases that were read are TGCGCCAGCAGCTTTGGTAGCTCTAACACAGATACG. This codes for CASSFGSSNTDT. The whole CDR3 sequence reads CASSFGSSNTDTQYF. The full variable domain, its missing parts supplied by reference TRBV5-1 and TRBJ2-3, is KAGVTQTPRYLIKTRGQQVTLSCSPISGHRSVSWYQQTPGQGLQFLFEYFSETQRNKGNFPGRFSGRQFSNSRSEMNVSTLELGDSALYLCASSFGSSNTDTQYFGPGTRLTVL.

This clone was observed at least ten times. The read ends 3 residues before the CDR3 terminus; that terminus is restored from the germline J gene. The genes are TRBV2 and TRBJ2-7; the match to TRBD1 covers 10 bases. The CDR3 contains 15 residues. V gave up 3 bases and J gave up 5 bases; unmatched junction bases: 7. The germline gives CDR1 SNHLY, CDR2 FYNNEI. The CDR3 DNA, read in part, is TGTGCCAGCAGTGATTCCGGGACAGGGGTCAACGAG. It yields the protein CASSDSGTGVNE. The entire CDR3 protein reads CASSDSGTGVNEQYF.

This clone appeared many times. The CDR3 goes on 3 residues after the read ends, and that part is filled in from the germline J gene. This chain uses TRBV5-4 with TRBJ2-1; D call uncertain. Trimming left V 0 bases short and J 8 bases short, with 6 bases between. CDR3 length equals 12 residues. Germline V lookup: CDR1 SGHNT, CDR2 YYREEE (reference sequence). The CDR3 is CASSLDSYEQFF. The CDR3 DNA, read in part, is TGTGCCAGCAGCTTGGACAGCTATGAG.

With respect to this clone: The junction and the germline gene differ at one end; a read error may be behind it. The read ends 3 residues early relative to the CDR3; the germline J gene fills the gap. The V and J genes are TRBV7-9 and TRBJ2-7; TRBD1 might be the D (5 bases). The CDR3 has 15 residues. CDR1 and CDR2 (germline): SEHNR, FQNEAQ (reference sequence). The DNA read from the CDR3 is TGTTCCAGCAGCTTTGGAGACAGACCGAAGTACGAG. As protein: CSSSFGDRPKYE. The full CDR3 sequence reads CSSSFGDRPKYEQYF.

This clone was picked up a small number of times. The read gets to within 3 residues of the CDR3 end, and the germline J gene fills in the rest. V gene TRBV5-1 combines with J gene TRBJ1-1, with 9 nucleotides matching TRBD1. J lost 6 bases, V lost 4 bases, and 7 bases had no gene match. The CDR3 consists of 14 residues. Germline V gene data show CDR1 as SGHRS and CDR2 as YFSETQ. CDR3 bases read: TGCGCCAGCAGCCGGGCGACAGGGGGGTCTGAA. Its translation: CASSRATGGSE. The entire CDR3 is CASSRATGGSEAFF.

This clone was seen at least ten times. The CDR3 reads CASSLLDEQFF. Incomplete CDR3 DNA: TGCGCCAGCAGCTTGTTAGATGAG. This chain connects TRBV5-1 to TRBJ2-1; D is ambiguous. From the germline J gene comes the end of the CDR3, since the read stops 3 residues before it. The germline V and J ends were trimmed by 1 base and 8 bases, with 4 bases remaining between them. Germline assignment: CDR1 SGHRS and CDR2 YFSETQ. The length of the CDR3 is 11 residues.

This clone was picked up many times. The CDR3 goes on 3 residues after the read ends, and that part is filled in from the germline J gene. This chain uses TRBV27 with TRBJ2-1; D unresolved. Trimming left V 0 bases short and J 3 bases short, with 12 bases between. Germline V gene data show CDR1 as MNHEY and CDR2 as SMNVEV (reference sequence). This CDR3 has 16 residues. The DNA read from the CDR3 is TGTGCCAGCAGTTTATCGACATCGAACCTCTACAATGAG. It codes for CASSLSTSNLYNE. The entire CDR3 protein reads CASSLSTSNLYNEQFF.

This clone was counted ten times or more. With the read ending 3 residues before the CDR3 end, the germline J gene is used to fill in that end. The chain uses TRBV19 and TRBJ2-1; D is perhaps TRBD1 (6 bases). The CDR3 runs 13 residues. The germline V and J ends were trimmed by 8 bases and 1 base, with 9 bases remaining between them. Germline assignment: CDR1 LNHDA and CDR2 SQIVND (reference sequence). CDR3 DNA, as far as it was read: TGTGCCAGTTCGACAGGATCCTACAATGAG. This gives the protein CASSTGSYNE. The whole CDR3 sequence is CASSTGSYNEQFF.

This clone was observed at least ten times. The missing CDR3 end, 3 residues past where the read stops, is filled in from the germline J gene. This chain joins TRBV10-1 and TRBJ2-7; TRBD2 matches at 10 bases. This CDR3 is built from 16 residues. The V gene's germline CDR1 is WNHNN and CDR2 SYGVQD (reference sequence). V shed 4 bases, J shed 4 bases, and the junction held 10 bases outside the gene matches. The part of the CDR3 DNA that was read is TGCGCCAGCAGTGTTGGACTAGCGGCCCACCTTTACGAG. Its protein product is CASSVGLAAHLYE. The complete CDR3 reads CASSVGLAAHLYEQYF.

This clone was seen ten or more times. The read halts 3 residues ahead of the CDR3 end, with the missing end drawn from the germline J gene. The chain uses TRBV5-4 and TRBJ2-2; TRBD2 aligns across 8 bases. Germline values: CDR1 SGHNT, CDR2 YYREEE (reference sequence). This CDR3 has 16 residues. V lost 5 bases to trimming and J lost 4 bases; unmatched junction nucleotides: 10. The CDR3 region is CASRPQEAGGTGELFF. The covered CDR3 bases are TGTGCCAGCAGGCCCCAAGAGGCGGGGGGCACCGGGGAG.

This clone was seen ten or more times. The read ends 3 residues before the CDR3 terminus; that terminus is restored from the germline J gene. The chain links TRBV7-6 to TRBJ1-4; D perhaps matches TRBD1 (5 bases). The CDR3 runs to 17 residues. The germline V and J ends were trimmed by 4 bases and 8 bases, with 23 bases remaining between them. In germline, CDR1 is SGHVS, CDR2 FNYEAQ. The CDR3 here is CASSSASRGGDNEKLFF. The part of the CDR3 DNA that was read is TGTGCCAGCAGCTCGGCTAGCCGGGGGGGAGACAACGAAAAA.

In its sample, this clone was seen many times. The read ends 3 residues before the CDR3 terminus; that terminus is restored from the germline J gene. This sequence joins TRBV20-1 and TRBJ1-5; D not certain. The CDR3 length is 12 residues. In germline, CDR1 is DFQATT, CDR2 SNEGSKA (reference sequence). V was pared by 0 bases and J by 7 bases, with 7 bases between. The CDR3 here is CSARDKGQPQHF. CDR3 bases read: TGCAGTGCTAGAGATAAGGGCCAGCCC.